This record looks at one TCR beta chain sequence and its context. Its antigen remains unknown. The data originate from a study of cytomegalovirus exposure and HLA in healthy donors. Study-wide results and limits: For cytomegalovirus status, the classifier reportedly gave diagnoses with high specificity and sensitivity. An analysis that was carried out later associated 15,000 to 20,000 TCR beta sequences with HLA alleles at 0.05 false discovery rate. Cytomegalovirus-associated TCR beta chains were listed, numbering 164. By HLA locus, TCR association rates varied in a later analysis, with DRB1 showing the most and HLA-C the fewest.

Trimming took 0 bases from V and 5 from J; bases not matched to a gene: 4. CDR3 length equals 16 residues. Germline CDR1 and CDR2: SGHDT and YYEEEE. A multiplex PCR was run with 60 Vbeta primers and 13 Jbeta primers. Profiled with immunoSEQ multiplex PCR; TCRdb holds only in-frame clones, not every one. The data show about 130,000 clones, about four fifths seen once. The sample consisted of PBMCs. The V gene is TRBV5-6, the J gene TRBJ2-2; 10 bases are shared with TRBD2. The sequence was collected from a man between 35 and 55 years old in good health and CMV-seronegative. This CDR3 reads CASSLVLAGDTGELFF. The CDR3 bases are TGTGCCAGCAGCTTGGTCCTAGCGGGGGATACCGGGGAGCTGTTTTTT. The full variable domain, completed using reference TRBV5-6 and TRBJ2-2, is DAGVTQSPTHLIKTRGQQVTLRCSPKSGHDTVSWYQQALGQGPQFIFQYYEEEERQRGNFPDRFSGHQFPNYSSELNVNALLLGDSALYLCASSLVLAGDTGELFFGEGSRLTVL.